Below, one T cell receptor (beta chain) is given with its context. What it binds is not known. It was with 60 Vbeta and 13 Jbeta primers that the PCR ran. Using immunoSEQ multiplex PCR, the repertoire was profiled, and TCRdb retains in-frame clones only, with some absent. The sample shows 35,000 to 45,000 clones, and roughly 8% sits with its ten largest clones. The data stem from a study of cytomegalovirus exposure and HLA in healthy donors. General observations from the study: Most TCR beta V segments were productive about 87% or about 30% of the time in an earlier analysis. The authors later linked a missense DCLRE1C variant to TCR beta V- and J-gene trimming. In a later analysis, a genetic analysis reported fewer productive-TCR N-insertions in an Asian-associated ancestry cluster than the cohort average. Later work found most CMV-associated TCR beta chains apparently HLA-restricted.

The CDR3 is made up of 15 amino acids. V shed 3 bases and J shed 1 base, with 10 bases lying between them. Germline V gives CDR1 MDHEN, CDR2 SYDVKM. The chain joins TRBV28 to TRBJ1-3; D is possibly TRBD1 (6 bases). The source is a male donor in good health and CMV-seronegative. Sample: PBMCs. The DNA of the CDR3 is TGTGCCAGCAGTTTCTGGGGGCGTTCTGGAAACACCATATATTTT. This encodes CASSFWGRSGNTIYF.